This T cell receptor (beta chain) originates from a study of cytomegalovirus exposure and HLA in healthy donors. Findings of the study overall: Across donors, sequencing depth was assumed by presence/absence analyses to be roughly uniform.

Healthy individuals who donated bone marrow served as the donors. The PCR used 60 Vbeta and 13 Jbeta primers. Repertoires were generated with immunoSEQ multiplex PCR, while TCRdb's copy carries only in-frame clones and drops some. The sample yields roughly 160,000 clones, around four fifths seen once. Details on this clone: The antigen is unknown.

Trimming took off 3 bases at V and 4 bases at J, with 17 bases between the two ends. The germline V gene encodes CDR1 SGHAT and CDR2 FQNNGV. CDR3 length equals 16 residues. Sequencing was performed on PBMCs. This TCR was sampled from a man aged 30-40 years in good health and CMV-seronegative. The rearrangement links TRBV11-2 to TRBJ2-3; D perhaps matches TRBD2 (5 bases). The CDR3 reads CASSFVAGGISDTQYF. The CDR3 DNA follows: TGTGCCAGCAGCTTTGTGGCGGGTGGTATCTCAGATACGCAGTATTTT.